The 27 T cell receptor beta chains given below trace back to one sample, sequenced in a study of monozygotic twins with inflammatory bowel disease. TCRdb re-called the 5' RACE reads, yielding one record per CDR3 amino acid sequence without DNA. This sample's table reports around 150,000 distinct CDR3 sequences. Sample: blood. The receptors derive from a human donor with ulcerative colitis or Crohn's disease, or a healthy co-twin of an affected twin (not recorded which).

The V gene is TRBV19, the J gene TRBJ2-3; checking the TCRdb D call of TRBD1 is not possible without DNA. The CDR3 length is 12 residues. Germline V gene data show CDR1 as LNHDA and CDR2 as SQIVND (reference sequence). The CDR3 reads CASSARGDTQYF.

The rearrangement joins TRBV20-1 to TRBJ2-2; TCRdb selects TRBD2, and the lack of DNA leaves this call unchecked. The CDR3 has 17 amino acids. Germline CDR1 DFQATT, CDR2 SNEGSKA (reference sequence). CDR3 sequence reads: CSASGLAGAINTGELFF.

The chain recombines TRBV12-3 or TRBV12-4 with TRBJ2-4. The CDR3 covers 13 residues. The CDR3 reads CASSLGRQNIQYF.

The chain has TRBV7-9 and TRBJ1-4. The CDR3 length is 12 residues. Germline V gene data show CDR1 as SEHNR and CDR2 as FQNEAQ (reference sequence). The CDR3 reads CASSLANEKLFF.

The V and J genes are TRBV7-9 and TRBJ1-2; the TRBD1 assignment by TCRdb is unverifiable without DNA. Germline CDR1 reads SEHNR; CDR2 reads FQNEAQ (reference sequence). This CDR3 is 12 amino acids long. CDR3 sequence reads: CASSNGGRGYTF.

The CDR3 region is CASSVDAAGANVLTF. V and J are TRBV9 and TRBJ2-6. Germline lookup yields CDR1 SGDLS and CDR2 YYNGEE. The CDR3 is 15 amino acids.

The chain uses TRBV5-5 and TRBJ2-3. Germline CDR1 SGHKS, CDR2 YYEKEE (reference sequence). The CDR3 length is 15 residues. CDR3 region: CASSRPSGSTDTQYF.

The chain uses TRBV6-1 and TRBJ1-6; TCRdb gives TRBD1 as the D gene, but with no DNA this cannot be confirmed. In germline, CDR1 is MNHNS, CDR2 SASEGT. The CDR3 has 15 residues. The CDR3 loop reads CASSEPTGWSSPLHF.

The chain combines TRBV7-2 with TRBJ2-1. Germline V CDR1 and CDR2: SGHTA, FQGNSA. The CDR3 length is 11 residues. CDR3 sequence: CASSLVDEQFF.

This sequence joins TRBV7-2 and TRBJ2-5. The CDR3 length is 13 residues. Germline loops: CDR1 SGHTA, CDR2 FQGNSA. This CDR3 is CACSLERKETQYF.

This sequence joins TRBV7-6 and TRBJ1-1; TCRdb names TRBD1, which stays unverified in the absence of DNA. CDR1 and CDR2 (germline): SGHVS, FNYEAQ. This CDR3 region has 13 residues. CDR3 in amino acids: CASSSPGGTEAFF.

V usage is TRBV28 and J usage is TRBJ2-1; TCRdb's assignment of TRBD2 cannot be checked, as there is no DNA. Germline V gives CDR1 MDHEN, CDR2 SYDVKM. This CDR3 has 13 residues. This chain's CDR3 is CASSVGGLRGQFF. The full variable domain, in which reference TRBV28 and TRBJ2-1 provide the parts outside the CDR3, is DVKVTQSSRYLVKRTGEKVFLECVQDMDHENMFWYRQDPGLGLRLIYFSYDVKMKEKGDIPEGYSVSREKKERFSLILESASTNQTSMYLCASSVGGLRGQFFGPGTRLTVL.

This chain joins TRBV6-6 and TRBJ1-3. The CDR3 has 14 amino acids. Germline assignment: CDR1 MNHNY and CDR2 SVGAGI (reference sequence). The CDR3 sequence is CASSPTGYGNTIYF.

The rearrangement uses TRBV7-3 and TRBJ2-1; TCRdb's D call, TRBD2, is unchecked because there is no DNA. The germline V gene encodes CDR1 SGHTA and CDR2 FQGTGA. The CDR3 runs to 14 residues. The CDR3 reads CASSLPGLAVEQFF.

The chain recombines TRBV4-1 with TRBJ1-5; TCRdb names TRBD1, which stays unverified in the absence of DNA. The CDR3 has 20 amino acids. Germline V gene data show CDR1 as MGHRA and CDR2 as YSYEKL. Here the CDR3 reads CASSQDIDRGRIFDNQPQHF.

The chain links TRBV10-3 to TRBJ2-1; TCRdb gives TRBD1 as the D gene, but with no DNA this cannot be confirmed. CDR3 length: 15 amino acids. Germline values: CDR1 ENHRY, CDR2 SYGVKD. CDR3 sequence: CAISAIDRGLGEQFF.

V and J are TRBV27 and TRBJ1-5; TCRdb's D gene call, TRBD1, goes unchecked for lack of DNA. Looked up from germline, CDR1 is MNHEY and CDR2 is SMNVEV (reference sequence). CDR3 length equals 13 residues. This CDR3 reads CASSLTVTQPQHF.

CDR3 sequence: CASSSEGLSSYEQYF. The chain employs TRBV7-2 and TRBJ2-7; TCRdb outputs TRBD1, but without DNA this stays unchecked. CDR3 length: 15 residues. CDR1 and CDR2 from the germline V gene are SGHTA and FQGNSA.

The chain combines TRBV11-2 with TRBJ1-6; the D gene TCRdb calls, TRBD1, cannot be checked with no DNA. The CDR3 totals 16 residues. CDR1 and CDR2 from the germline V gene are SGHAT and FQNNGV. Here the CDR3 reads CASSLLSGNSGSPLHF.

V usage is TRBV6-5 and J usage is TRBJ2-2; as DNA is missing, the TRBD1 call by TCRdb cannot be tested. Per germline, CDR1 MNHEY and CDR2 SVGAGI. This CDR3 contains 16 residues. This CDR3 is CASSYVAGGGIGELFF.

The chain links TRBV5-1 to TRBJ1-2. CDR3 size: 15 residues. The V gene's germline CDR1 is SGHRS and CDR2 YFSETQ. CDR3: CASSLKERGPYGYTF.

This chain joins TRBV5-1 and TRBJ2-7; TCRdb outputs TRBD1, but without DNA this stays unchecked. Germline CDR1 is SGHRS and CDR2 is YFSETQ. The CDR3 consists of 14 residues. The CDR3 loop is CASSIRGQPYEQYF.

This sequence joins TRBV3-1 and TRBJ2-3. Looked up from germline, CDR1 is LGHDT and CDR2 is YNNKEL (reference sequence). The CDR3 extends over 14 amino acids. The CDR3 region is CASSQDGRTDTQYF.

The CDR3 region is CASSSLYRQSDNSPLHF. The chain joins TRBV5-6 to TRBJ1-6; TCRdb lists TRBD1, though no DNA is available to test this call. Germline loops: CDR1 SGHDT, CDR2 YYEEEE. CDR3 length: 17 amino acids.

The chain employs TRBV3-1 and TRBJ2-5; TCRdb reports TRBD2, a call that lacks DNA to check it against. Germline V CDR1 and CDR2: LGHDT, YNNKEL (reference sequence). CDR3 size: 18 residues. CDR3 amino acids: CASSRRPRSGGFEETQYF.

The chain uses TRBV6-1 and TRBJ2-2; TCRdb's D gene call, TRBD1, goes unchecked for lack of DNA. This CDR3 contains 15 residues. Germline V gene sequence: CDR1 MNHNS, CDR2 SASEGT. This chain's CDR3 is CASRVGQGEAGELFF.

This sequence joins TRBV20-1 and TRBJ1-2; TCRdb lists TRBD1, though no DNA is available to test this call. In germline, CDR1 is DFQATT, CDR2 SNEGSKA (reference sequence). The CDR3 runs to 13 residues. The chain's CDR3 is CSARSDREGGYTF.